Each of the 32 T cell receptor beta chains below was sequenced from the same sample in a study of neurological immune-mediated disorders. TCRdb re-analysed the 5' RACE reads in MiXCR, keeping a single row per CDR3 protein. Among approximately 85,000 distinct CDR3 sequences listed, about 4.5% were seen once. Time point in this sample: longitudinal time-point 3. Sequencing used PBMCs. The source is a woman aged 55-69 years with multiple sclerosis.

This clonotype was counted ten times or more. The CDR3 nucleotides read TGTGCCAGCAGCCCCTATGCGTGGCAGGGGGGCGATCCCCTCCACTTT. Its translation is CASSPYAWQGGDPLHF. V usage is TRBV3-1 and J usage is TRBJ1-6, with 7 bases lining up with TRBD1. The ends lost 4 bases at V and 13 bases at J; junction bases unmatched: 16. The length of the CDR3 is 16 residues. Germline assignment: CDR1 LGHDT and CDR2 YNNKEL (reference sequence).

This clonotype showed up many times. The chain has TRBV10-2 and TRBJ2-5; D gene uncertain. The CDR3 is 12 residues long. Looked up from germline, CDR1 is WSHSY and CDR2 is SAAADI. Between the trimmed V and J ends, which lost 4 bases and 1 base, there was a span of 4 bases. In DNA form, the CDR3 reads TGCGCCAGCAGTGCGGTCCAAGAGACCCAGTACTTC. Its protein product is CASSAVQETQYF.

At least ten counts were recorded for this clonotype. The chain combines TRBV20-1 with TRBJ1-2, with D uncertain. Germline V gene data show CDR1 as DFQATT and CDR2 as SNEGSKA (reference sequence). The length of the CDR3 is 9 residues. V shed 3 bases and J shed 8 bases, with 4 bases lying between them. The CDR3 DNA reads as TGCAGTGCTAGTTCCGGCTACACCTTC. It codes for CSASSGYTF.

This clonotype was counted ten times or more. The CDR3 DNA follows: TGTGCCAGCAGCCCAGGTCCGGTGGGCGGGGAGCTGTTTTTT. It translates to CASSPGPVGGELFF. This sequence joins TRBV3-1 and TRBJ2-2; D call uncertain. The CDR3 extends over 14 amino acids. In germline, CDR1 is LGHDT, CDR2 YNNKEL (reference sequence). V was cut by 4 bases and J by 7 bases, with 13 bases left in between.

There are many counts of this clonotype. The chain has TRBV5-1 and TRBJ1-1; 8 bases are a match to TRBD1. CDR1 is SGHRS and CDR2 is YFSETQ in the germline V gene. Trimming took 4 bases from V and 1 from J; bases not matched to a gene: 6. The CDR3 extends over 15 amino acids. The CDR3 DNA is TGCGCCAGCAGCGATCGACAGGGGTCGAACACTGAAGCTTTCTTT. Translated: CASSDRQGSNTEAFF. The variable domain in full, with the rest retrieved from reference TRBV5-1 and TRBJ1-1, is KAGVTQTPRYLIKTRGQQVTLSCSPISGHRSVSWYQQTPGQGLQFLFEYFSETQRNKGNFPGRFSGRQFSNSRSEMNVSTLELGDSALYLCASSDRQGSNTEAFFGQGTRLTVV.

This clonotype showed up many times. The rearrangement links TRBV5-1 to TRBJ1-4; D not certain. The V and J ends lost 7 bases and 3 bases respectively, with 10 bases between them. CDR3 length: 13 amino acids. In germline, CDR1 is SGHRS, CDR2 YFSETQ. This CDR3 reads CASSYGPNEKLFF. The CDR3 DNA is TGCGCCAGCTCCTACGGGCCTAATGAAAAACTGTTTTTT. The complete variable domain, with remaining parts taken from reference TRBV5-1 and TRBJ1-4, reads KAGVTQTPRYLIKTRGQQVTLSCSPISGHRSVSWYQQTPGQGLQFLFEYFSETQRNKGNFPGRFSGRQFSNSRSEMNVSTLELGDSALYLCASSYGPNEKLFFGSGTQLSVL.

The sample holds many counts of this clonotype. The J gene is TRBJ2-2, the V gene TRBV6-1; weak D call: TRBD1 (5 bases). V lost 6 bases to trimming and J lost 1 base, with 9 bases between them. CDR3 size: 14 residues. The germline V gene has CDR1 MNHNS and CDR2 SASEGT. Here the CDR3 reads CASSRQRNTGELFF. In DNA form, the CDR3 reads TGTGCCAGCAGCCGACAGAGGAACACCGGGGAGCTGTTTTTT.

This sequence joins TRBV5-6 and TRBJ1-2; weak D call: TRBD1 (5 bases). Germline values: CDR1 SGHDT, CDR2 YYEEEE. Trimming took 4 bases from V and 4 from J, leaving 11 bases between them. The CDR3 contains 13 residues. This chain's CDR3 is CASSVGRTYGYTF. DNA of the CDR3: TGTGCCAGCAGCGTGGGACGGACCTATGGCTACACCTTC.

This clonotype was seen repeatedly, ten times or more. The J gene is TRBJ1-1, the V gene TRBV20-1; D possibly corresponds to TRBD1 (6 bases). V was shortened by 4 bases and J by 5 bases, with 14 bases between the two germline ends. CDR3 length: 13 residues. The V gene's germline CDR1 is DFQATT and CDR2 SNEGSKA (reference sequence). CDR3 in DNA: TGCAGTGCTACCCGGACAGCTACGACTGAAGCTTTCTTT. Translation gives CSATRTATTEAFF.

In its sample, this clonotype was seen many times. The V and J genes are TRBV5-6 and TRBJ1-1; D call uncertain. Germline V CDR1 and CDR2: SGHDT, YYEEEE. Deletions cut 6 bases from V and 1 base from J, with 13 bases between. The CDR3 runs 14 residues. CDR3 in amino acids: CASTTTGPNTEAFF. CDR3 sequence (DNA): TGTGCCAGCACCACGACGGGCCCGAACACTGAAGCTTTCTTT. Full variable domain (rest looked up from reference TRBV5-6 and TRBJ1-1): DAGVTQSPTHLIKTRGQQVTLRCSPKSGHDTVSWYQQALGQGPQFIFQYYEEEERQRGNFPDRFSGHQFPNYSSELNVNALLLGDSALYLCASTTTGPNTEAFFGQGTRLTVV.

This clonotype was picked up a small number of times. The gene calls are TRBV19 and TRBJ1-1, with D maybe TRBD1 (5 bases). Germline CDR1 reads LNHDA; CDR2 reads SQIVND (reference sequence). Between the trimmed V and J ends, which lost 4 bases and 3 bases, there was a span of 9 bases. This CDR3 has 13 residues. Here the CDR3 DNA reads TGTGCCAGTAGTACAGGGTTGTACACTGAAGCTTTCTTT. Protein sequence: CASSTGLYTEAFF.

This clonotype was detected ten times or more. The J gene is TRBJ2-1, the V gene TRBV7-6, with TRBD1 identical over 8 bases. J was trimmed by 5 bases and V by 5 bases; bases with no gene match: 5. Germline V gene data show CDR1 as SGHVS and CDR2 as FNYEAQ. The CDR3 extends over 14 amino acids. Here the CDR3 reads CASSPDRDNNEQFF. Written as DNA, the CDR3 is TGTGCCAGCAGCCCGGACAGGGACAACAATGAGCAGTTCTTC.

This clonotype occurred many times. This sequence joins TRBV5-1 and TRBJ2-7; D possibly corresponds to TRBD1 (6 bases). Germline CDR1 is SGHRS and CDR2 is YFSETQ. With 4 bases removed from V and 4 bases from J, the gap between germline ends came to 15 bases. CDR3 length: 14 residues. The CDR3 sequence: CASSPVQGRYEQYF. CDR3 nucleotide sequence: TGCGCCAGCAGCCCAGTTCAGGGGCGGTACGAGCAGTACTTC.

V is TRBV11-2 and J is TRBJ2-7; D call uncertain. Germline V lookup: CDR1 SGHAT, CDR2 FQNNGV. V was shortened by 0 bases and J by 3 bases, with 15 bases between the two germline ends. CDR3 length equals 16 residues. The chain's CDR3 is CASSLEPWQADYEQYF. CDR3 nucleotide sequence: TGTGCCAGCAGCTTAGAGCCGTGGCAGGCGGACTACGAGCAGTACTTC.

This clonotype has at least ten counts. This chain joins TRBV9 and TRBJ1-6; 8 bases map to TRBD1. Trimming at V came to 1 base and at J to 7 bases, leaving 4 bases not matched to a gene. Germline CDR1 SGDLS, CDR2 YYNGEE. The CDR3 is 15 residues long. The CDR3 reads CASSVFQGANSPLHF. The DNA of the CDR3 is TGTGCCAGCAGCGTATTCCAGGGGGCGAATTCACCCCTCCACTTT.

This clonotype was counted at least ten times. The chain combines TRBV5-1 with TRBJ2-1, with 9 bases that match TRBD1. J was trimmed by 7 bases and V by 4 bases; bases with no gene match: 9. The CDR3 length is 15 residues. The V gene's germline CDR1 is SGHRS and CDR2 YFSETQ. The CDR3 DNA reads TGCGCCAGCAGCCTCCGGGACAGGGTTTTGAATGAGCAGTTCTTC. Protein product: CASSLRDRVLNEQFF.

The sample holds many counts of this clonotype. The V gene is TRBV14, the J gene TRBJ2-5; 7 nucleotides match TRBD2. Germline-derived CDR1 and CDR2 are SGHDN and FVKESK. Trimming at V came to 1 base and at J to 4 bases, leaving 6 bases not matched to a gene. This CDR3 has 15 amino acids. CDR3 bases: TGTGCCAGCAGCCAAGGTAGCGGGTTGAGAGAGACCCAGTACTTC. Translating gives CASSQGSGLRETQYF.

Many counts were recorded for this clonotype. The gene calls are TRBV6-6 and TRBJ2-5; D call uncertain. Looked up from germline, CDR1 is MNHNY and CDR2 is SVGAGI (reference sequence). The CDR3 is 13 amino acids. The V and J ends lost 5 bases and 5 bases respectively, with 12 bases between them. CDR3 region: CASSTPSTETQYF. The CDR3 DNA is TGTGCCAGCAGTACCCCCTCTACTGAGACCCAGTACTTC.

This clonotype is medium-sized. V gene TRBV2 combines with J gene TRBJ2-5; D may match TRBD1 or TRBD2 (5 bases each). Trimming left V 6 bases short and J 5 bases short, with 16 bases between. CDR3 size: 14 residues. Germline V gene sequence: CDR1 SNHLY, CDR2 FYNNEI. CDR3 DNA: TGTGCCAGCAGCGTACCGGGGCGCGTGGAGACCCAGTACTTC. Protein product: CASSVPGRVETQYF.

This clonotype was counted ten times or more. This chain links TRBV28 with TRBJ2-7; a possible D gene is TRBD2 (5 bases). V dropped 2 bases and J dropped 9 bases, with 14 bases sitting between them. This CDR3 comprises 13 residues. The germline gives CDR1 MDHEN, CDR2 SYDVKM. The CDR3 bases are TGTGCCAGCAGTTTACAGTGGGCCCGGGGGCAGTACTTC. As protein: CASSLQWARGQYF.

This clonotype was recorded many times. The V and J genes are TRBV6-6 and TRBJ2-5; 7 nucleotides line up with TRBD1. V shed 2 bases and J 0 bases; nucleotides not matched to a gene: 0. This CDR3 has 14 residues. Germline CDR1 and CDR2: MNHNY and SVGAGI (reference sequence). In DNA, the CDR3 is TGTGCCAGCAGTTACGGGACAGACCAAGAGACCCAGTACTTC. Its protein product is CASSYGTDQETQYF.

This clonotype was detected many times. The V call is TRBV7-9, the J call TRBJ1-1, with D maybe TRBD1 (5 bases). The germline V and J ends were trimmed by 8 bases and 5 bases, with 18 bases remaining between them. Germline assignment: CDR1 SEHNR and CDR2 FQNEAQ (reference sequence). This CDR3 is 14 amino acids long. The CDR3 here is CASPPGLRETEAFF. CDR3 coding DNA: TGTGCCAGCCCGCCAGGGTTGAGAGAGACTGAAGCTTTCTTT.

This clonotype was counted ten times or more. V and J are TRBV21-1 and TRBJ2-7. TRBV21-1 represents a pseudogene. This CDR3 region has 12 residues. The CDR3 reads CASRKRPYEQYF. CDR3 nucleotides: TGTGCCAGCAGAAAGAGGCCCTACGAGCAGTACTTC.

This clonotype has a count of ten or more. The chain carries TRBV28 and TRBJ1-6; D gene uncertain. With 2 bases removed from V and 10 bases from J, the gap between germline ends came to 12 bases. The CDR3 spans 14 residues. In germline, CDR1 is MDHEN, CDR2 SYDVKM. CDR3 sequence: CASSLVSGSSPLHF. The CDR3 region has the DNA TGTGCCAGCAGTTTAGTGTCCGGGAGCTCACCCCTCCACTTT.

This clonotype came up many times. The rearrangement joins TRBV5-1 to TRBJ1-6, with D tentatively TRBD1 (5 bases). The CDR3 spans 15 residues. The germline V and J ends were trimmed by 1 base and 5 bases, with 10 bases remaining between them. Germline V lookup: CDR1 SGHRS, CDR2 YFSETQ. The CDR3 here is CASSLIQQDNSPLHF. The CDR3 DNA reads as TGCGCCAGCAGCTTGATTCAACAGGATAATTCACCCCTCCACTTT.

This clonotype has a count of ten or more. This chain links TRBV12-3 or TRBV12-4 with TRBJ2-1; weak D call: TRBD2 (7 bases). The germline V and J ends were trimmed by 7 bases and 4 bases, with 17 bases remaining between them. There are 15 residues in the CDR3. This CDR3 reads CASNLQGGLYNEQFF. The CDR3 bases are TGTGCCAGCAACCTACAGGGAGGGCTGTACAATGAGCAGTTCTTC.

The table lists this clonotype with many counts. This chain connects TRBV9 to TRBJ2-1, with D unclear. Deletions cut 1 base from V and 1 base from J, with 9 bases between. The CDR3 length is 15 residues. Germline CDR1 SGDLS, CDR2 YYNGEE. As DNA, the CDR3 is TGTGCCAGCAGCGTATCTGGACCTTCCTACAATGAGCAGTTCTTC. Its translation: CASSVSGPSYNEQFF. The whole variable domain, filled in from reference TRBV9 and TRBJ2-1, reads DSGVTQTPKHLITATGQRVTLRCSPRSGDLSVYWYQQSLDQGLQFLIQYYNGEERAKGNILERFSAQQFPDLHSELNLSSLELGDSALYFCASSVSGPSYNEQFFGPGTRLTVL.

At least ten counts were recorded for this clonotype. The rearrangement uses TRBV28 and TRBJ1-2; maybe TRBD1 (5 bases). The CDR3 length is 12 residues. V lost 3 bases and J 5 bases, leaving 7 bases between the germline ends. Germline V gene lookup returns CDR1 MDHEN and CDR2 SYDVKM. This CDR3 reads CASSFSGYGYTF. DNA for the CDR3: TGTGCCAGCAGTTTCTCAGGGTATGGCTACACCTTC.

This clonotype is a singleton in its sample. The gene calls are TRBV10-1 and TRBJ2-3; D tentatively reads TRBD1 or TRBD2 (5 bases each). This CDR3 is built from 13 residues. Trimming removed 10 bases at V and 3 bases at J, with 14 bases between. Per the germline V gene, CDR1 is WNHNN and CDR2 is SYGVQD (reference sequence). The DNA for the CDR3 is TGCGCCACCGGGGCCTCTGGTACAGATACGCAGTATTTT. As protein: CATGASGTDTQYF.

In this sample, this clonotype turned up a few times. The rearrangement links TRBV19 to TRBJ1-1; 10 bases match TRBD1. From germline, CDR1 is LNHDA and CDR2 SQIVND (reference sequence). Trimming took 5 bases from V and 8 from J; bases not matched to a gene: 2. The CDR3 loop spans 12 amino acids. As DNA, the CDR3 is TGTGCCAGTAGTTCGGACAGGGGGGAAGCTTTCTTT. It codes for CASSSDRGEAFF.

In its sample, this clonotype was seen many times. This chain joins TRBV20-1 and TRBJ1-5; D gene ambiguous. Germline V gene lookup returns CDR1 DFQATT and CDR2 SNEGSKA (reference sequence). The CDR3 covers 11 residues. V was clipped by 8 bases and J by 9 bases, with 14 bases between them. CDR3 protein: CSYKAYGPQHF. CDR3 nucleotide sequence: TGCAGTTATAAGGCTTACGGGCCCCAGCATTTT.

The chain is built from TRBV24-1 and TRBJ1-1, with D tentatively TRBD1 (5 bases). Looked up from germline, CDR1 is KGHDR and CDR2 is SFDVKD. The V end lost 9 bases, the J end lost 3 bases, and 13 bases lay between the germline ends. There are 13 residues in the CDR3. The CDR3 nucleotides read TGTGCCACCTGGGGGGGTTCGGACACTGAAGCTTTCTTT. Translating gives CATWGGSDTEAFF.